These 5 T cell receptor beta chains originate from one sample sequenced in a study of beta chain features in type 1 diabetes (dated by TCRdb to the late 2010s). The protocol used for the library was the immunoSEQ multiplex PCR assay. The entire isolated RNA was reverse transcribed using the High Capacity cDNA Reverse Transcription Kit, and thus expressed TCRB transcripts were sequenced. Drawn from immuneACCESS, this table holds only the in-frame rearrangements with V and J called that TCRdb kept. Clones are partly lost; checked studies trace under half to an unresolved V gene and leave the rest unexplained. The sample data list around 15,000 clones, and less than 60% of these were observed just once. The ten biggest clones cover roughly 0.45% of the sample. Sequenced input: stem cell memory CD4+ T cells from blood. Read against the paper, the sample's cell subset or site label means: stem cell-like memory CD4+ T cells. These TCRs come from a woman aged 18-29 years in good health.

This clone was seen more than once but under ten times. The chain links TRBV30 to TRBJ2-7; no clear D gene. From germline, CDR1 is GTSNPN and CDR2 SVGIG (reference sequence). This CDR3 has 12 residues. Trimming stripped 0 bases from V and 2 bases from J, with 5 bases between. The CDR3 loop reads CAWSVGAYEQYF. Here the CDR3 DNA reads TGTGCCTGGAGTGTCGGTGCCTACGAGCAGTACTTC.

The chain couples TRBV20-1 to TRBJ1-1; D ambiguous. Between the trimmed V and J ends, which lost 5 bases and 11 bases, there was a span of 15 bases. Germline CDR1 DFQATT, CDR2 SNEGSKA (reference sequence). The CDR3 is 11 residues long. DNA of the CDR3: TGCAGTGCTCGGGATGGACTGAGGGCTTTCTTT. It is translated as CSARDGLRAFF.

This clone was counted a few times. This chain links TRBV4-1 with TRBJ2-3, with D tentatively TRBD1 (6 bases). V was clipped by 4 bases and J by 2 bases, with 10 bases between them. This CDR3 has 14 residues. In germline, CDR1 is MGHRA, CDR2 YSYEKL. CDR3 in amino acids: CASSRRQDTDTQYF. CDR3 coding DNA: TGCGCCAGCAGCCGAAGACAGGACACAGATACGCAGTATTTT.

V and J are TRBV18 and TRBJ1-6; TRBD1 aligns across 11 bases. This CDR3 contains 14 residues. With V trimmed by 4 bases and J by 10 bases, 3 bases remained unmatched. Per the germline V gene, CDR1 is KGHSH and CDR2 is LQKENI. The CDR3 sequence is CASSQGQGESPLHF. DNA of the CDR3: TGTGCCAGCTCACAGGGACAGGGGGAATCACCCCTCCACTTT.

V and J are TRBV7-9 and TRBJ2-7; 7 bases are shared with TRBD2. Germline CDR1 SEHNR, CDR2 FQNEAQ (reference sequence). The CDR3 extends over 14 amino acids. The J segment lost 1 base and the V segment lost 3 bases, leaving 3 bases of the junction unmatched. The CDR3 coding sequence is TGTGCCAGCAGCTTCGGGGGGAAATCCTACGAGCAGTACTTC. As protein: CASSFGGKSYEQYF.